The 12 T cell receptor beta chains listed next were all sequenced from one sample in a study of cytomegalovirus exposure and HLA in healthy donors. PCR used 60 Vbeta primers and 13 Jbeta primers. Clones were read by immunoSEQ multiplex PCR, and TCRdb kept only the in-frame ones, dropping some. The table has under 150,000 clones, 70% to 80% seen once; the top ten hold 2.5% to 3.5%. The source material was PBMCs. These receptors all come from a female donor in good health and CMV-seronegative.

This chain links TRBV7-2 with TRBJ1-1; TRBD1 matches at 10 bases. V shed 5 bases, J shed 11 bases, and the junction held 11 bases outside the gene matches. The CDR3 length is 14 residues. From germline, CDR1 is SGHTA and CDR2 FQGNSA. The CDR3 protein is CASSQDPGTGVAFF. DNA for the CDR3: TGTGCCAGCAGCCAAGATCCCGGGACAGGGGTCGCTTTCTTT.

The rearrangement links TRBV19 to TRBJ2-3; perhaps TRBD2 as D (5 bases). The CDR3 has 13 amino acids. In germline, CDR1 is LNHDA, CDR2 SQIVND (reference sequence). V lost 8 bases to trimming and J lost 4 bases, with 13 bases between them. CDR3 loop: CASGRVQSDTQYF. The CDR3 coding sequence is TGTGCCAGTGGGCGGGTGCAATCAGATACGCAGTATTTT.

The chain is built from TRBV11-3 and TRBJ2-5; possibly TRBD2 for D (5 bases). The CDR3 contains 15 residues. Trimming stripped 0 bases from V and 5 bases from J, with 13 bases between. Germline values: CDR1 SGHNT, CDR2 YENEEA. CDR3 in DNA: TGTGCCAGCAGCTTAGATGGTTCGACGGGGGAGACCCAGTACTTC. Translated: CASSLDGSTGETQYF. Variable domain in full (rest from reference TRBV11-3 and TRBJ2-5): EAGVVQSPRYKIIEKKQPVAFWCNPISGHNTLYWYLQNLGQGPELLIRYENEEAVDDSQLPKDRFSAERLKGVDSTLKIQPAELGDSAVYLCASSLDGSTGETQYFGPGTRLLVL.

This clone appeared a single time. J is TRBJ2-7 and V is TRBV27, with 14 bases that match TRBD2. Germline CDR1 and CDR2: MNHEY and SMNVEV (reference sequence). This CDR3 has 16 amino acids. V was pared by 6 bases and J by 7 bases, with 11 bases of the junction left unmatched. The CDR3, as DNA: TGTGCCAGCAGCCCGGGACTAGCGGGAGCAGACCTTGAGCAGTACTTC. As protein: CASSPGLAGADLEQYF.

The rearrangement uses TRBV9 and TRBJ2-7; 10 bases agree with TRBD2. Germline CDR1 and CDR2: SGDLS and YYNGEE. Trimming took 0 bases from V and 5 from J; bases not matched to a gene: 5. This CDR3 spans 15 amino acids. Here the CDR3 reads CASSVAAGGPNEQYF. CDR3 DNA sequence: TGTGCCAGCAGCGTAGCAGCGGGGGGGCCGAACGAGCAGTACTTC.

This chain links TRBV18 with TRBJ2-7; D possibly corresponds to TRBD2 (5 bases). V shed 5 bases and J shed 4 bases, with 18 bases lying between them. CDR3 length: 15 residues. Per germline, CDR1 KGHSH and CDR2 LQKENI. The DNA of the CDR3 is TGTGCCAGCTCAGAGGGCCCGGTCGAGAATTACGAGCAGTACTTC. This sequence encodes CASSEGPVENYEQYF.

V and J are TRBV4-3 and TRBJ1-4, with D possibly matching TRBD1 (5 bases). CDR1 LGHNA and CDR2 YSLEER come from the germline V gene. The CDR3 is 18 residues long. V lost 0 bases, J lost 0 bases, and 14 bases lay in between. For the CDR3, the DNA is TGCGCCAGCAGCCAAGAAACGGCAGGGTGGGCAACTAATGAAAAACTGTTTTTT. It is translated as CASSQETAGWATNEKLFF.

This clone appeared a single time. The chain combines TRBV29-1 with TRBJ1-5; D not resolved. This CDR3 comprises 13 residues. V was trimmed by 4 bases and J by 0 bases, leaving 7 bases between them. Per the germline V gene, CDR1 is SQVTM and CDR2 is ANQGSEA. Here the CDR3 reads CSVGDYSNQPQHF. The CDR3 DNA sequence: TGCAGCGTTGGAGACTATAGCAATCAGCCCCAGCATTTT.

The chain recombines TRBV18 with TRBJ1-1, with 10 bases that match TRBD1. The CDR3 is made up of 16 amino acids. The ends lost 5 bases at V and 0 bases at J; junction bases unmatched: 6. The germline V gene has CDR1 KGHSH and CDR2 LQKENI. The chain's CDR3 is CASSYQTGGLNTEAFF. CDR3 nucleotides: TGTGCCAGCTCATACCAGACAGGGGGCTTGAACACTGAAGCTTTCTTT.

The V and J genes are TRBV19 and TRBJ1-5; D is undetermined. This CDR3 is 14 amino acids long. The germline CDR1 and CDR2 sequences are LNHDA and SQIVND (reference sequence). V lost 3 bases, J lost 0 bases, and 6 bases lay in between. CDR3 coding DNA: TGTGCCAGTAGTATTGGAGGTAGCAATCAGCCCCAGCATTTT. Translated, it gives CASSIGGSNQPQHF.

The J gene is TRBJ2-1, the V gene TRBV5-1; TRBD2 matches 11 bases. This CDR3 contains 14 residues. With V trimmed by 4 bases and J by 7 bases, 4 bases remained unmatched. Germline lookup yields CDR1 SGHRS and CDR2 YFSETQ. The CDR3 nucleotides read TGCGCCAGCAGCCGTGGGACTAGCGGAAATGAGCAGTTCTTC. Translating gives CASSRGTSGNEQFF.

As for this clone: A junction end diverges from the germline sequence, so it may reflect a read error. The rearrangement links TRBV9 to TRBJ1-2; no clear D gene. In germline, CDR1 is SGDLS, CDR2 YYNGEE. The CDR3 spans 12 residues. CDR3 coding DNA: TGTGCCAGCAGCGATCGGTCTTTGGGCTACCCCTTC. This codes for CASSDRSLGYPF.